These T cell receptor beta chains were read from a single sample in a study of identical twins. One entry per CDR3 protein results from TCRdb running MiXCR on the 5' RACE reads. Of hundreds of thousands of distinct CDR3 sequences listed, approximately 13% are singletons. The same data also went into a second study, on yellow fever vaccine responses in identical twins.

Material for sequencing was PBMCs. The receptors were sampled from a young woman in good health. The CDR3 runs from the conserved cysteine through the conserved F or W. Fields, in order: J gene, D gene, clone size, V gene, CDR3 protein, CDR3 DNA. The D gene is left open where the match is weak. Not all rows give a size; the values are once, few, many and, for expanded clones, a class.

J: TRBJ2-1; D: -; size: -; V: TRBV2; CDR3: CASGDFYNEQFF; DNA: TGTGCCTCAGGGGATTTCTACAATGAGCAGTTCTTC
J: TRBJ1-2; D: -; size: -; V: TRBV20-1; CDR3: CSAREAGSGGGYTF; DNA: TGCAGTGCTAGAGAGGCTGGAAGTGGTGGTGGCTACACCTTC
J: TRBJ1-2; D: TRBD1; size: few; V: TRBV24-1; CDR3: CATSDSDRGQGYGYTF; DNA: TGTGCCACCAGTGACTCGGACAGGGGGCAAGGCTATGGCTACACCTTC
J: TRBJ2-4; D: TRBD2; size: few; V: TRBV7-2; CDR3: CASSPGGGLAGGNIQYF; DNA: TGTGCCAGCAGCCCGGGAGGGGGACTAGCGGGGGGAAACATTCAGTACTTC
J: TRBJ1-2; D: -; size: many; V: TRBV3-1; CDR3: CASSGTNLDGYTF; DNA: TGTGCCAGCAGCGGAACCAATTTGGATGGCTACACCTTC
J: TRBJ2-1; D: TRBD1; size: -; V: TRBV5-1; CDR3: CASSPGTGMYNEQFF; DNA: TGCGCCAGCAGCCCCGGGACAGGGATGTACAATGAGCAGTTCTTC
J: TRBJ2-5; D: TRBD1; size: few; V: TRBV20-1; CDR3: CSARGQGAGTQYF; DNA: TGCAGTGCTAGAGGGCAGGGGGCGGGGACCCAGTACTTC
J: TRBJ2-5; D: TRBD2; size: few; V: TRBV5-1; CDR3: CASSPRAGAIQETQYF; DNA: TGCGCCAGCAGCCCACGAGCGGGGGCGATCCAAGAGACCCAGTACTTC
J: TRBJ2-1; D: TRBD2; size: -; V: TRBV5-4; CDR3: CASTSGHNEQFF; DNA: TGTGCCAGCACTAGCGGCCACAATGAGCAGTTCTTC
J: TRBJ1-5; D: -; size: -; V: TRBV20-1; CDR3: CSARSDSPNQPQHF; DNA: TGCAGTGCAAGATCTGACAGTCCCAATCAGCCCCAGCATTTT
J: TRBJ2-5; D: -; size: many; V: TRBV28; CDR3: CASSLGTGTQEETQYF; DNA: TGTGCCAGCAGTTTAGGGACTGGGACGCAAGAAGAGACCCAGTACTTC
J: TRBJ1-4; D: TRBD1; size: many; V: TRBV5-1; CDR3: CASSWTGSNEKLFF; DNA: TGCGCCAGCAGCTGGACAGGGAGTAATGAAAAACTGTTTTTT
J: TRBJ2-2; D: TRBD2; size: few; V: TRBV20-1; CDR3: CSARDLSSGANTGELFF; DNA: TGCAGTGCTAGAGATCTTTCTAGCGGAGCGAACACCGGGGAGCTGTTTTTT
J: TRBJ2-3; D: TRBD2; size: few; V: TRBV2; CDR3: CAITGIAGGRVDTQYF; DNA: TGTGCCATCACCGGTATAGCGGGAGGCCGGGTGGATACGCAGTATTTT
J: TRBJ2-1; D: TRBD1; size: once; V: TRBV5-6; CDR3: CASSEGQGIYNEQFF; DNA: TGTGCCAGCAGCGAGGGACAGGGGATCTACAATGAGCAGTTCTTC
J: TRBJ2-1; D: -; size: -; V: TRBV5-1; CDR3: CASSFGLSYNEQFF; DNA: TGCGCCAGCAGCTTCGGGCTTTCCTACAATGAGCAGTTCTTC
J: TRBJ2-1; D: -; size: -; V: TRBV27; CDR3: CASSMESAYNEQFF; DNA: TGTGCCAGCAGTATGGAGTCAGCCTACAATGAGCAGTTCTTC
J: TRBJ2-7; D: -; size: -; V: TRBV23-1; CDR3: CARTPGPKGDEQYF; DNA: TGCGCCAGAACGCCGGGACCTAAGGGAGACGAGCAGTACTTC
J: TRBJ2-1; D: -; size: -; V: TRBV29-1; CDR3: CSVDQTGNEQFF; DNA: TGCAGCGTTGATCAAACGGGTAATGAGCAGTTCTTC
J: TRBJ2-1; D: TRBD1; size: -; V: TRBV9; CDR3: CASSVTGIYRNEQFF; DNA: TGTGCCAGCAGCGTGACAGGGATATATCGCAATGAGCAGTTCTTC
J: TRBJ2-5; D: TRBD1; size: few; V: TRBV7-8; CDR3: CASSSRTGWRETQYF; DNA: TGTGCCAGCAGCTCAAGGACAGGGTGGCGAGAGACCCAGTACTTC
J: TRBJ1-4; D: TRBD1; size: -; V: TRBV18; CDR3: CASSRMDRANEKLFF; DNA: TGTGCCAGCTCACGGATGGACAGGGCTAATGAAAAACTGTTTTTT
J: TRBJ1-1; D: TRBD1; size: many; V: TRBV5-1; CDR3: CASSTKDRVAEAFF; DNA: TGCGCCAGCAGTACCAAGGACAGGGTTGCTGAAGCTTTCTTT
J: TRBJ2-7; D: -; size: few; V: TRBV6-1; CDR3: CASMRGLLGEQYF; DNA: TGTGCCAGCATGAGGGGTTTATTGGGCGAGCAGTACTTC
J: TRBJ1-1; D: -; size: -; V: TRBV10-1; CDR3: CASASSGGDTEAFF; DNA: TGCGCCAGCGCAAGCTCGGGGGGGGATACTGAAGCTTTCTTT
J: TRBJ2-1; D: -; size: -; V: TRBV6-1; CDR3: CASSERGDNEQFF; DNA: TGTGCCAGCAGTGAACGCGGCGACAATGAGCAGTTCTTC
J: TRBJ1-2; D: TRBD1; size: few; V: TRBV5-1; CDR3: CASSYGTVSNYGYTF; DNA: TGCGCCAGCAGCTACGGGACAGTATCTAACTATGGCTACACCTTC
J: TRBJ2-5; D: -; size: -; V: TRBV7-6; CDR3: CASSRSDRLQETQYF; DNA: TGTGCCAGCAGCCGTTCGGACAGACTTCAAGAGACCCAGTACTTC